This TCR beta chain was recovered during a study of T cells in Graves' hyperthyroidism and ophthalmopathy. Amplification of TCR beta CDR3 regions used RNA as the template. A first-round RT-PCR of the TCR CDR3 used the HTBI primer set. MiXCR, applied by TCRdb to the multiplex PCR reads, yields one record per CDR3 protein. Among hundreds of thousands of distinct CDR3 sequences listed, roughly 15% were seen once. General observations from the study: A model built on 13 V-J features separated ophthalmopathy from stable hyperthyroidism.

In its sample, this clonotype was seen many times. The antigen is undetermined. CDR3 length: 15 amino acids. Germline trimming cut 7 bases from V and 0 bases from J; bases unmatched to any gene: 7. Looked up from germline, CDR1 is MNHNS and CDR2 is SASEGT. Every diagnosis used clinical symptoms, serum thyroxine and TRAb, thyroid ultrasound and orbital computed tomography. The sequenced material came from blood. This TCR was recovered from a woman between 35 and 50 years old with Graves' ophthalmopathy. The chain joins TRBV6-1 to TRBJ2-7, with TRBD2 identical over 9 bases. CDR3 in DNA: TGTGCCAGCACCAGACTAGCGGATAGCTCCTACGAGCAGTACTTC. Residues: CASTRLADSSYEQYF.